The T cell receptor (beta chain) described here comes from a study of OX40 agonist ivuxolimab in advanced cancers. Germline CDR1 is MRHNA and CDR2 is SNTAGT. This CDR3 has 12 residues. The germline V and J ends were trimmed by 2 bases and 8 bases, with 9 bases remaining between them. TCRdb keeps only in-frame clones here, not all; method: immunoSEQ multiplex PCR. The table shows 100,000 to 150,000 clones, with around 93% occurring only once. The clonotype originates from an adult with an advanced solid tumor such as melanoma, head and neck, liver or kidney cancer. The V and J genes are TRBV6-4 and TRBJ1-2, with a weak D call TRBD1 (5 bases). The material sequenced was CD4+ or CD8+ T cells sorted from blood, taken in a trial of the OX40 agonist ivuxolimab. CDR3 protein: CASSDPGKGYTF. DNA for the CDR3: TGTGCCAGCAGTGACCCAGGGAAAGGCTACACCTTC.